These T cell receptor beta chains were read from a single sample in a study. TCRdb fed the 5' RACE reads into MiXCR, producing one record per CDR3 protein. The data hold around 29,000 distinct CDR3 sequences, with about 28% observed a single time. Sequencing was carried out using naive CD4+ T cells sorted from a lymph node. The receptors originated from a female donor with breast cancer. Both conserved end residues are part of each CDR3. D genes are given only for firm matches. Part of the rows lack a size; the others show once, few, many or a class for expanded clones.

cdr3_nt cdr3_aa j_call d_call v_call clone_size
TGCGCCAGCAGCTTGGACCGTCGGGACGGGGGTTTGGAAGCTTTCTTT CASSLDRRDGGLEAFF TRBJ1-1 NA TRBV5-1 many
TGTGCCAGCAGTTACAATCAGGTTGAAAACACCGGGGAGCTGTTTTTT CASSYNQVENTGELFF TRBJ2-2 NA TRBV6-5 many
TGCGCCAGCAGCTTGAGAACGGGGAACACCGGGGAGCTGTTTTTT CASSLRTGNTGELFF TRBJ2-2 NA TRBV5-1 few
TGCGCCAGCAGTGGGCAGCCGAACTACGAGCATTTT CASSGQPNYEHF TRBJ1-5 NA TRBV5-1 NA
TGCAGTGCTAGAGATCTGGAGTGGGGCTACACCTTC CSARDLEWGYTF TRBJ1-2 NA TRBV20-1 NA
TGCGCCAGCAAGGTGGGGTTCTCCTACAATGAGCAGTTCTTC CASKVGFSYNEQFF TRBJ2-1 NA TRBV10-2 many
TGTGCCAGCAGTTTTATTAGGCAAGAGACCCAGTACTTC CASSFIRQETQYF TRBJ2-5 NA TRBV12-3/TRBV12-4 NA
TGCAGTGCTAGGGACCCCAGGGCTCCTAACTATGGCTACACCTTC CSARDPRAPNYGYTF TRBJ1-2 NA TRBV20-1 few
TGTGCCAGCAGTTTGGTACAGGGAAACTATGGCTACACCTTC CASSLVQGNYGYTF TRBJ1-2 NA TRBV28 NA
TGTGCCAGCAGGAGAACAGGGGCTAGCACAGATACGCAGTATTTT CASRRTGASTDTQYF TRBJ2-3 TRBD1 TRBV6-5 NA
TGCGCCAGCAGCCAAGAAAGTATCCCCAAAGCTTTCTTT CASSQESIPKAFF TRBJ1-1 NA TRBV4-1 medium-sized
TGTGCCAGCAGCTTAATGGGGGACACCCTACAATCACCTGGGGCCAACGTCCTGACTTTC CASSLMGDTLQSPGANVLTF TRBJ2-6 NA TRBV7-3 few
TGTGCCAGCAGTTTTGCAGGGACCACTGAAGCTTTCTTT CASSFAGTTEAFF TRBJ1-1 NA TRBV12-3/TRBV12-4 few
TGTGCCAGCAGCCAACCCAGGGGGCGGAGAGGCTACACCTTC CASSQPRGRRGYTF TRBJ1-2 TRBD1 TRBV13 NA
TGTGCCAGCGATCGGGGGCCCACAGATACGCAGTATTTT CASDRGPTDTQYF TRBJ2-3 NA TRBV12-3/TRBV12-4 NA
TGTGCCAGCAGCCAAGACGGAGGAGGTTCGGGTGAAAAACTGTTTTTT CASSQDGGGSGEKLFF TRBJ1-4 NA TRBV4-2 few
TGCGCCAGCAGCCAAGCGGGGTTAACTGAAGCTTTCTTT CASSQAGLTEAFF TRBJ1-1 NA TRBV4-1 few
TGTGCCAGCAGAAGTACAGGGGTCAATTCACCCCTCCACTTT CASRSTGVNSPLHF TRBJ1-6 TRBD1 TRBV12-3/TRBV12-4 few
TGTGCCAGCAGCTTAGAGAGTAGCGTCACCTACGAGCAGTACTTC CASSLESSVTYEQYF TRBJ2-7 NA TRBV7-2 NA
TGTGCCAGCAGTTGGGGCGGGGACTGCGAGCAGTACTTC CASSWGGDCEQYF TRBJ2-7 NA TRBV27 NA
TGTGCCAGCAGTGGAACCGGGACAGTAGCTGAAGCTTTCTTT CASSGTGTVAEAFF TRBJ1-1 TRBD1 TRBV28 NA
TGTGCCAGCAGTTACTCGAGCGGTAGCTCCTACGAGCAGTACTTC CASSYSSGSSYEQYF TRBJ2-7 NA TRBV6-2/TRBV6-3 NA
TGCAGCGTTGAGGGATCGATCTCCTACAATGAGCAGTTCTTC CSVEGSISYNEQFF TRBJ2-1 NA TRBV29-1 NA
TGTGCCAGCAGTTACTCGTTCCTTGGAGCGGGAGGGTTGGAGACCCAGCACTTC CASSYSFLGAGGLETQHF TRBJ2-5 TRBD2 TRBV6-5 NA
TGCAGTGCTAGAGATTCTTTGGTCGAGGGTTCACCCCTCCACTTT CSARDSLVEGSPLHF TRBJ1-6 NA TRBV20-1 medium-sized
TGTGCCAGCAGCCAAGGAGTGGAAATCGAAGCTTTCTTT CASSQGVEIEAFF TRBJ1-1 NA TRBV4-2 many
TGCAGCGCAGCAGGGGGACCGAACACCGGGGAGCTGTTTTTT CSAAGGPNTGELFF TRBJ2-2 TRBD1 TRBV29-1 NA
TGTGCCAGCAGCAGCAGGGGGCGGTCAGATACGCAGTATTTT CASSSRGRSDTQYF TRBJ2-3 TRBD1 TRBV9 many
TGTGCCAGCAGTTATTCCGACAGTAACTACAATGGGCAGTTCTTC CASSYSDSNYNGQFF TRBJ2-1 NA TRBV6-6 NA
TGCGCCAGCAGCCGGTCCGAGACAGGAGCCTACAATGAGCAGTTCTTC CASSRSETGAYNEQFF TRBJ2-1 NA TRBV4-3 NA
TGTGCCAGCAGGACATTCGGGACAGAAGAGACCCAGTACTTC CASRTFGTEETQYF TRBJ2-5 TRBD1 TRBV7-9 NA
TGTGCCAGCAGACCCGGACAGGCCCACACTGAAGCTTTCTTT CASRPGQAHTEAFF TRBJ1-1 TRBD1 TRBV6-5 NA
TGTGCCAGCAGCGATCCTGGGACCCCTTACCTTGTCTTC CASSDPGTPYLVF TRBJ2-7 NA TRBV7-9 few
TGCGCCAGCAGCCAAGACGGTCGGACCTACGAGCAGTACTTC CASSQDGRTYEQYF TRBJ2-7 NA TRBV4-3 NA
TGTACCAGCAGCCTAGGTGGGATTGCCTACGAGCAGTACTTC CTSSLGGIAYEQYF TRBJ2-7 NA TRBV7-2 NA
TGCGCCAGCAGCCAAGTACTAGCCCGTACCGGGGAGCTGTTTTTT CASSQVLARTGELFF TRBJ2-2 NA TRBV4-1 many
TGTGCCAGCGGCGAGCGGGGAAGTTACCAAGAGACCCAGTACTTC CASGERGSYQETQYF TRBJ2-5 TRBD2 TRBV12-3/TRBV12-4 NA
TGTGCCAGCAGCGCCCGGGGGGAAAACATTCAGTACTTC CASSARGENIQYF TRBJ2-4 TRBD2 TRBV9 NA
TGTGCCAGCATCGACAGAGACACTGAAGCTTTCTTT CASIDRDTEAFF TRBJ1-1 NA TRBV7-9 few
TGTGCCAGCAGTGAACAAGGGGGACAGGGAGGACAGCCCCAGCATTTT CASSEQGGQGGQPQHF TRBJ1-5 TRBD1 TRBV2 NA
TGCGCCAGCAGCCACCCCTCTAACACTGAAGCTTTCTTT CASSHPSNTEAFF TRBJ1-1 NA TRBV4-1 few
TGCGCCAGCAGCCCCGCTCGGGGGGCCCACTATGGCTACACCTTC CASSPARGAHYGYTF TRBJ1-2 NA TRBV5-1 few
TGTGCCAGCAGCGAAGGGGGGACTAGCTCAACTGAGCAGTTCTTC CASSEGGTSSTEQFF TRBJ2-1 TRBD2 TRBV4-2 many